The 4 T cell receptor beta chains listed next were all sequenced from one sample in a study of shared clonotypes between healthy human individuals (TCRdb year 2020). Libraries were made using the immunoSEQ multiplex PCR assay. This immuneACCESS table, as held by TCRdb, lists in-frame sequences with V and J called but not all clones. Of the missing ones, under half trace to an unresolved V gene in checked studies; the others have no known cause. Present in this sample are about 2 million clones, roughly 94% of which were seen just once. The biggest ten clones account for roughly 0.13% of the sample. Sequences were obtained from naive CD4+ T cells sorted from blood. The cell subset or site label, as the study defines it: CD45RA+ positively selected. The receptors derive from a young man in good health.

The genes are TRBV19 and TRBJ1-1; D is unclear. The germline V gene has CDR1 LNHDA and CDR2 SQIVND (reference sequence). Between the trimmed V and J ends, which lost 9 bases and 3 bases, there was a span of 11 bases. The CDR3 is made up of 12 amino acids. The CDR3: CASSGSYTEAFF. CDR3 sequence (DNA): TGTGCCAGCTCAGGCTCTTACACTGAAGCTTTCTTT.

Turning to this clone: Other DNA sequences within the sample encode an identical CDR3. V usage is TRBV7-9 and J usage is TRBJ2-2, with D unclear. The V end lost 5 bases, the J end lost 2 bases, and 3 bases lay between the germline ends. This CDR3 comprises 12 residues. The V gene's germline CDR1 is SEHNR and CDR2 FQNEAQ (reference sequence). As DNA, the CDR3 is TGTGCCAGCAGCCCAAACACCGGGGAGCTGTTTTTT. It translates to CASSPNTGELFF.

This chain uses TRBV2 with TRBJ1-1; D uncertain. CDR1 SNHLY and CDR2 FYNNEI come from the germline V gene. V was pared by 4 bases and J by 2 bases, with 8 bases between. This CDR3 comprises 13 residues. The CDR3 spells CASSGLGNTEAFF. The CDR3 nucleotides are TGTGCCAGCAGTGGTTTGGGAAACACTGAAGCTTTCTTT.

The chain links TRBV19 to TRBJ2-2; D is undetermined. Trimming took off 4 bases at V and 0 bases at J, with 12 bases between the two ends. The CDR3 is 16 residues long. Looked up from germline, CDR1 is LNHDA and CDR2 is SQIVND (reference sequence). The CDR3 sequence: CASSNGPGANTGELFF. CDR3 in DNA: TGTGCCAGTAGTAACGGCCCTGGGGCGAACACCGGGGAGCTGTTTTTT.